The present TCR beta chain was sequenced within a study of human T cells and chemical hapten exposure. About the research overall: Per-sample TCR yield variation was attributed mainly to small pooled library volume differences.

General study findings and limits: Following DPC sensitization, TCRs present above 1 in 1000 frequency showed no change. The formation of large CDR3 similarity clusters by expanded TCRs significantly exceeded that of controls.

The sample's time point: patch test 2, 6 weeks after DPC sensitization. Treatment reported: therapeutic diphenylcyclopropenone sensitization with weekly scalp DPC. Individual cDNA molecules in this library carried unique molecular identifiers. TCRdb re-called the RACE reads through MiXCR, storing one row per CDR3 protein. The profile shows about 350,000 distinct CDR3 sequences, about 6% of them singletons. This CDR3 is built from 15 residues. V was pared by 1 base and J by 7 bases, with 14 bases between. Germline V CDR1 and CDR2: SGHKS, YYEKEE (reference sequence). There are a few counts of this clonotype. The antigen remains undetermined.

Sequenced material: whole blood, taken in connection with sensitization to the hapten diphenylcyclopropenone (DPC). The chain links TRBV5-5 to TRBJ1-4, with a possible D match to TRBD1 (6 bases). The source is a woman aged 18 to 35 with alopecia areata. Some clones in this sample may be carry-over from other donors' samples. CDR3 loop: CASSLMGGHFEKLFF. CDR3 DNA sequence: TGTGCCAGCAGCTTGATGGGGGGGCACTTTGAAAAACTGTTTTTT.